The subject of this entry is one T cell receptor (beta chain). The antigen it binds to is not known. The sample holds no much larger clone one base away, and base qualities are not on file. This sample was taken from a study of T cell responses to AZD1222 COVID-19 vaccine (dated by TCRdb to about 2021). Regarding the research as a whole: TCR sequencing covered roughly 230 trial participants: 200 to 220 given two doses of AZD1222 and about 26 given two doses of MenACWY control vaccine. Trial participants were enrolled by age into 18-55, 56-69 and 70-plus year subgroups, with 148, 28 and 57 TCR-sequenced participants respectively.

The CDR3 regions of human TCRbeta chains were analyzed by immunosequencing. The study's own analysis went as follows. Repertoire TCRs were matched against a reference library of SARS-CoV-2-specific TCRs generated with the MIRA antigen-specificity platform. Breadth meant the fraction of unique TCRs that were SARS-CoV-2-associated, whereas depth meant the fraction of total T cells that were SARS-CoV-2-associated. Using the MIRA data, every spike-specific TCR was mapped to the spike region that the TCR reacted to and assigned to either a CD4 or a CD8 class. Log10-transformed breadth and depth values were compared by one-way ANOVA with Sidak's multiple comparisons tests. TCRdb obtained this table from immuneACCESS and retained in-frame rearrangements with V and J assigned. These tables miss some clones; where compared with another copy, unresolved V genes account for less than half of the shortfall, and the remainder is unexplained. That table furnishes V, J and clone size, whereas the DNA furnished D and trimming. Recorded for this sample are 150,000 to 200,000 clones; under 95% of them occurred a single time. The ten most abundant clones make up roughly 5.5% of the sample.

The intended sense of this specimen's time point label: about 28 days (+/-7) after the second vaccine dose. AZD1222 recipients whose second dose came at about 4 weeks and those whose second dose came at about 12 weeks were combined into one group, since spike-specific TCR depth and breadth did not differ between the two schedules. Samples from vaccinated people were obtained from the UK trials COV001 and COV002, which included a single-blind randomized controlled phase 2/3 trial of AZD1222 (ChAdOx1 nCoV-19) in healthy adults. For TCRbeta chain sequencing, PBMC samples were collected from trial participants at day 0 and at day 28 after the second dose. General conclusions and limits of the study: Participants were mostly white British and included more females than males, and it was suggested by the authors that clonal diversity may have been underestimated. Because no samples from the day 14 peak response were available, repertoires could be characterized only after the peak T cell response. Conclusions about previously exposed vaccinees are limited, since just six or seven AZD1222 recipients were seropositive for SARS-CoV-2 at baseline. The 56-69-year group was small, and its depth increase did not reach significance, likely because of low power. The vaccine-associated CD4 TCRs covered the entire spike protein, and the dominant responses fell in regions 160-218 and 743-854. Reportedly, close to half of the unique spike-specific TCRs recognized epitopes lying outside the regions that are mutated in the B.1.351 and B.1.1.7 variants. After two AZD1222 doses, spike-specific TCR breadth and depth were significantly higher than at day 0 and than in MenACWY recipients.

From the cysteine up to the phenylalanine, the CDR3 has a length of 14 residues. The DNA shown is the 42-base CDR3, in frame from base 1. CDR1 and CDR2, looked up from the germline V gene, are SGHDT and YYEEEE. V is pruned by 5 bases and J by 0 bases, leaving 3 bases of the junction without a gene match. The receptor chain draws on TRBV5-6 and TRBJ1-2; 8 of the junction bases match TRBD1. Here the sequenced sample was peripheral blood, taken 28 days after the second AZD1222 dose. The source of this sequence is an adult who received the AZD1222 COVID-19 vaccine. The CDR3 protein sequence reads: CASSSTGANYGYTF. The DNA sequence is as follows: TGTGCCAGCAGTTCGACAGGGGCTAACTATGGCTACACCTTC.